Below, 29 T cell receptor beta chains from the same sample are listed, as sequenced in a study of cytomegalovirus exposure and HLA in healthy donors. Primers: 60 Vbeta forward and 13 Jbeta reverse. This table comes from immunoSEQ multiplex PCR, and its TCRdb copy is limited to in-frame clones, with some not included. This table has 110,000 to 150,000 clones, approximately 79% appearing once. The sample consisted of PBMCs. These receptors originate from a man aged 18 to 35 in good health and CMV-seropositive.

The V call is TRBV7-9, the J call TRBJ2-1, with no clear D. Germline V lookup: CDR1 SEHNR, CDR2 FQNEAQ (reference sequence). CDR3 length: 15 residues. V lost 5 bases, J lost 8 bases, and 19 bases lay in between. The CDR3 DNA reads as TGTGCCAGCAGCCCCCTGGAGTCCCGGTTTTATGAGCAGTTCTTC. This sequence encodes CASSPLESRFYEQFF.

This clone was detected a few times. Other DNA sequences within the sample encode an identical CDR3. CDR3 coding DNA: TGTGCCAGCAGTCCGGGGACAGGTGGCATCTTCGAGCAGTACTTC. Protein sequence: CASSPGTGGIFEQYF. The gene calls are TRBV6-5 and TRBJ2-7, with TRBD1 matching over 8 bases. CDR1 is MNHEY, CDR2 SVGAGI, per germline. Unmatched junction bases numbered 12, after V lost 5 bases and J lost 6 bases. The CDR3 length is 15 residues.

This clone turned up a few times. The rearrangement uses TRBV4-3 and TRBJ2-5; D perhaps matches TRBD2 (6 bases). The J call may be wrong; the DNA end is better matched by TRBJ2-7. CDR3 length equals 14 residues. Germline CDR1 and CDR2: LGHNA and YSLEER. The CDR3 loop reads CASSQSGLSYEQYF. For the CDR3, the DNA is TGCGCCAGCAGCCAATCCGGACTATCCTACGAGCAGTACTTC.

The V call is TRBV19, the J call TRBJ1-5; possibly TRBD1 for D (6 bases). CDR3 length equals 14 residues. Germline values: CDR1 LNHDA, CDR2 SQIVND (reference sequence). Deletions cut 8 bases from V and 1 base from J, with 12 bases between. The CDR3 sequence: CASGGGASNQPQHF. The CDR3 DNA reads as TGTGCCAGTGGAGGGGGGGCAAGCAATCAGCCCCAGCATTTT.

The V and J genes are TRBV10-3 and TRBJ2-3; maybe TRBD2 (5 bases). Trimming stripped 11 bases from V and 4 bases from J, with 19 bases between. This CDR3 contains 14 residues. From germline, CDR1 is ENHRY and CDR2 SYGVKD. CDR3 loop: CALRDYRKADTQYF. The CDR3 coding sequence is TGTGCCTTACGAGACTATCGAAAGGCAGATACGCAGTATTTT.

The chain carries TRBV15 and TRBJ2-1; 7 nucleotides agree with TRBD1. The CDR3 consists of 15 residues. The trim removed 6 bases at V and 1 base at J, leaving 6 bases unmatched. Germline V gives CDR1 LNHNV, CDR2 YYDKDF (reference sequence). CDR3 region: CATRQGVGSYNEQFF. For the CDR3, the DNA is TGTGCCACCAGGCAGGGGGTAGGGTCCTACAATGAGCAGTTCTTC.

The V gene is TRBV7-9, the J gene TRBJ2-1, with D possibly TRBD2 on 6 matching bases. CDR3 length: 15 residues. V lost 4 bases to trimming and J lost 3 bases, with 13 bases between them. CDR1 and CDR2 (germline): SEHNR, FQNEAQ (reference sequence). CDR3 sequence (DNA): TGTGCCAGCAGCTCCCGGGCCGGGGGCTACAATGAGCAGTTCTTC. Translation gives CASSSRAGGYNEQFF.

The chain combines TRBV28 with TRBJ1-2; D unclear. This CDR3 has 12 amino acids. CDR1 is MDHEN, CDR2 SYDVKM, per germline. Trimming took 7 bases from V and 8 from J, leaving 14 bases between them. CDR3 in DNA: TGTGCCAGCATCTCAAAGGAGGTCGGCTACACCTTC. Residues: CASISKEVGYTF.

This clone was counted once. The V gene is TRBV9, the J gene TRBJ2-1; the match to TRBD2 covers 10 bases. The CDR3 consists of 14 residues. The trim removed 4 bases at V and 9 bases at J, leaving 7 bases unmatched. Germline V gene lookup returns CDR1 SGDLS and CDR2 YYNGEE. The CDR3 bases are TGTGCCAGCAGCAGTAGCGGGAGGTTGGGTGAGCAGTTCTTC. This gives the protein CASSSSGRLGEQFF.

J is TRBJ2-5 and V is TRBV9; no firm D call. CDR1 is SGDLS and CDR2 is YYNGEE in the germline V gene. V was clipped by 4 bases and J by 4 bases, with 11 bases between them. This CDR3 spans 13 amino acids. CDR3 in DNA: TGTGCCAGCAGCTCACGTTCGGGAGAGACCCAGTACTTC. It translates to CASSSRSGETQYF.

The chain links TRBV7-9 to TRBJ1-5; tentatively, D is TRBD1 (6 bases). The CDR3 loop spans 15 amino acids. Germline assignment: CDR1 SEHNR and CDR2 FQNEAQ (reference sequence). With 2 bases removed from V and 4 bases from J, the gap between germline ends came to 12 bases. Written as DNA, the CDR3 is TGTGCCAGCAGCTTAATAGGGGGTCGAAATCAGCCCCAGCATTTT. It codes for CASSLIGGRNQPQHF.

This chain connects TRBV27 to TRBJ2-3; 9 positions match TRBD2. The CDR3 contains 21 residues. Per the germline V gene, CDR1 is MNHEY and CDR2 is SMNVEV (reference sequence). Trimming removed 1 base from V and 0 bases from J; junction bases left unmatched: 17. The CDR3 loop reads CASSLLRPGDSGRHSTDTQYF. Here the CDR3 DNA reads TGTGCCAGCAGTTTATTACGGCCCGGGGATAGCGGGAGACACAGCACAGATACGCAGTATTTT.

CDR3 in amino acids: CASSLFSGGGNSPPIQYF. The CDR3 bases are TGTGCCAGCAGCTTGTTCTCGGGGGGCGGGAATTCCCCCCCCATTCAGTACTTC. This chain links TRBV5-6 with TRBJ2-4; a weak D match, TRBD2 (7 bases). With 1 base removed from V and 9 bases from J, the gap between germline ends came to 26 bases. The length of the CDR3 is 18 residues. Germline V gene lookup returns CDR1 SGHDT and CDR2 YYEEEE.

The chain carries TRBV6-1 and TRBJ2-3; D is unresolved. CDR1 MNHNS and CDR2 SASEGT come from the germline V gene. Trimming shortened V by 6 bases and J by 4 bases, and 8 bases separated the two germline ends. The CDR3 is 12 residues long. For the CDR3, the DNA is TGTGCCAGCAGCGTCCCGGCAGATACGCAGTATTTT. It is translated as CASSVPADTQYF.

This clone came up a few times. The rearrangement uses TRBV5-6 and TRBJ1-4, with D possibly being TRBD1 (5 bases). V was shortened by 3 bases and J by 10 bases, with 13 bases between the two germline ends. The CDR3 has 13 residues. Germline V gives CDR1 SGHDT, CDR2 YYEEEE. The CDR3 DNA reads TGTGCCAGCAGCTGGCGGGGGGTCGGAAAACTGTTTTTT. This sequence encodes CASSWRGVGKLFF.

CDR3 sequence (DNA): TGTGCCAGCAGAAGAGCGGGGTGGCCCCTCCACTTT. It specifies CASRRAGWPLHF. The chain combines TRBV6-5 with TRBJ1-6; D is uncertain. CDR1 and CDR2 from the germline V gene are MNHEY and SVGAGI. CDR3 length: 12 residues. V was pared by 6 bases and J by 13 bases, with 13 bases between.

The chain has TRBV7-6 and TRBJ2-5; the D gene is possibly TRBD2 (6 bases). The better agreement between TRBJ2-7 and the DNA end casts doubt on the J call. CDR3 size: 15 residues. Germline CDR1 SGHVS, CDR2 FNYEAQ. The CDR3 reads CASSLVRDCPYEQYF. CDR3 coding DNA: TGTGCCAGCAGCTTAGTCCGGGACTGTCCCTACGAGCAGTACTTC.

The chain couples TRBV7-9 to TRBJ1-2; 7 bases are shared with TRBD1. CDR3 length equals 16 residues. Trimming cost V 4 bases and J 4 bases; bases outside gene matches: 12. Germline V CDR1 and CDR2: SEHNR, FQNEAQ (reference sequence). Written as DNA, the CDR3 is TGTGCCAGCAGCTCCACCCGGGAGGGGGCCCTCTATGGCTACACCTTC. Its translation: CASSSTREGALYGYTF.

In its sample, this clone was seen a few times. The CDR3 spells CASSLKLGELFF. In DNA, the CDR3 is TGTGCCAGCAGTTTAAAACTTGGGGAGCTGTTTTTT. The chain is built from TRBV7-2 and TRBJ2-2; D unclear. Trimming shortened V by 6 bases and J by 8 bases, and 10 bases separated the two germline ends. The CDR3 spans 12 residues. The germline CDR1 and CDR2 sequences are SGHTA and FQGNSA.

The rearrangement links TRBV9 to TRBJ1-5, with a weak D call TRBD1 (5 bases). The CDR3 spans 15 residues. The germline V and J ends were trimmed by 2 bases and 0 bases, with 9 bases remaining between them. CDR1 is SGDLS and CDR2 is YYNGEE in the germline V gene. The CDR3 DNA is TGTGCCAGCAGCGTGGCAGGGTATAGCAATCAGCCCCAGCATTTT. Amino acid sequence: CASSVAGYSNQPQHF.

The rearrangement joins TRBV6-5 to TRBJ2-7, with 11 bases matching TRBD1. V lost 0 bases to trimming and J lost 5 bases; unmatched junction nucleotides: 0. Germline V CDR1 and CDR2: MNHEY, SVGAGI. CDR3 length equals 14 residues. The CDR3 spells CASSYSGQGDEQYF. As DNA, the CDR3 is TGTGCCAGCAGTTACTCGGGACAGGGGGACGAGCAGTACTTC.

This clone was recorded once. The rearrangement joins TRBV9 to TRBJ2-5; 7 positions agree with TRBD1. The CDR3 is 15 amino acids. Trimming took 3 bases from V and 2 from J; bases not matched to a gene: 7. Germline CDR1 SGDLS, CDR2 YYNGEE. The CDR3 protein is CASSGLRGPQETQYF. In nucleotides, the CDR3 is TGTGCCAGCAGCGGGCTAAGGGGGCCGCAAGAGACCCAGTACTTC. Full variable domain (outside the CDR3, taken from reference TRBV9 and TRBJ2-5): DSGVTQTPKHLITATGQRVTLRCSPRSGDLSVYWYQQSLDQGLQFLIQYYNGEERAKGNILERFSAQQFPDLHSELNLSSLELGDSALYFCASSGLRGPQETQYFGPGTRLLVL.

This chain uses TRBV4-1 with TRBJ1-6; D is perhaps TRBD1 (5 bases). The CDR3 is 19 amino acids. Trimming removed 0 bases at V and 1 base at J, with 16 bases between. Germline CDR1 and CDR2: MGHRA and YSYEKL. CDR3: CASSQETGRVRSYNSPLHF. CDR3 coding DNA: TGCGCCAGCAGCCAAGAGACGGGCAGGGTTCGGTCCTATAATTCACCCCTCCACTTT.

This clone was counted between two and nine times. The rearrangement uses TRBV5-1 and TRBJ1-1; weak D call: TRBD1 (6 bases). The CDR3 sequence is 14 residues long. Trimming left V 2 bases short and J 3 bases short, with 11 bases between. CDR1 and CDR2 (germline): SGHRS, YFSETQ. CDR3 residues: CASSLQGIDTEAFF. The CDR3 bases are TGCGCCAGCAGCTTACAGGGAATTGACACTGAAGCTTTCTTT.

V usage is TRBV2 and J usage is TRBJ1-5; maybe TRBD1 (6 bases). This CDR3 spans 13 amino acids. Trimming stripped 6 bases from V and 8 bases from J, with 14 bases between. Per germline, CDR1 SNHLY and CDR2 FYNNEI. The CDR3 DNA follows: TGTGCCAGCAGGGGGGCAGGGTGGGAGCCCCAGCATTTT. This encodes CASRGAGWEPQHF. Supplemented by reference TRBV2 and TRBJ1-5, the full variable domain reads EPEVTQTPSHQVTQMGQEVILRCVPISNHLYFYWYRQILGQKVEFLVSFYNNEISEKSEIFDDQFSVERPDGSNFTLKIRSTKLEDSAMYFCASRGAGWEPQHFGDGTRLSIL.

The chain is built from TRBV9 and TRBJ2-3, with 8 nucleotides matching TRBD2. J lost 0 bases, V lost 0 bases, and 3 bases had no gene match. Germline lookup yields CDR1 SGDLS and CDR2 YYNGEE. This CDR3 spans 16 amino acids. The CDR3 reads CASSVVAGLSTDTQYF. Here the CDR3 DNA reads TGTGCCAGCAGCGTAGTAGCGGGGCTAAGCACAGATACGCAGTATTTT.

This chain joins TRBV7-6 and TRBJ2-7, with 9 bases aligning to TRBD2. Germline trimming cut 0 bases from V and 2 bases from J; bases unmatched to any gene: 5. The CDR3 contains 16 residues. Germline loops: CDR1 SGHVS, CDR2 FNYEAQ. This CDR3 is CASSLAARGGAYEQYF. CDR3 bases: TGTGCCAGCAGCTTAGCGGCGCGGGGGGGAGCCTACGAGCAGTACTTC.

This chain joins TRBV28 and TRBJ2-7; 11 positions agree with TRBD2. V shed 7 bases, J shed 5 bases, and the junction held 4 bases outside the gene matches. The CDR3 consists of 13 residues. Germline lookup yields CDR1 MDHEN and CDR2 SYDVKM. CDR3 in DNA: TGTGCCAGCATGGTAGCGGGAGGGAACGAGCAGTACTTC. It encodes CASMVAGGNEQYF. The whole variable domain, remainder taken from reference TRBV28 and TRBJ2-7, is DVKVTQSSRYLVKRTGEKVFLECVQDMDHENMFWYRQDPGLGLRLIYFSYDVKMKEKGDIPEGYSVSREKKERFSLILESASTNQTSMYLCASMVAGGNEQYFGPGTRLTVT.

This clone was counted a few times. The rearrangement links TRBV6-5 to TRBJ1-2; a weak D match, TRBD1 (5 bases). In germline, CDR1 is MNHEY, CDR2 SVGAGI. Trimming removed 0 bases at V and 8 bases at J, with 10 bases between. The CDR3 loop spans 13 amino acids. The CDR3: CASSYSGLGGYTF. CDR3 bases: TGTGCCAGCAGTTACTCGGGGCTTGGAGGCTACACCTTC.